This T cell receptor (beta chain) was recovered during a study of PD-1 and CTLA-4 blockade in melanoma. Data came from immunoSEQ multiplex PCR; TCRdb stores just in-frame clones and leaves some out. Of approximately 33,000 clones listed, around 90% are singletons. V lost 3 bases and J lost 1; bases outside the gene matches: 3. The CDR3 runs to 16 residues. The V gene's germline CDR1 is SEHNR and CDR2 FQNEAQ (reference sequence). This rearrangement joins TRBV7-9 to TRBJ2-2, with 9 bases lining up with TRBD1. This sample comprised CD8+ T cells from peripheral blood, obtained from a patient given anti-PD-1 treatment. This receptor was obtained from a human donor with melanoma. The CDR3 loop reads CASSFGQGMNTGELFF. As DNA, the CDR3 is TGTGCCAGCAGCTTCGGACAGGGGATGAACACCGGGGAGCTGTTTTTT.